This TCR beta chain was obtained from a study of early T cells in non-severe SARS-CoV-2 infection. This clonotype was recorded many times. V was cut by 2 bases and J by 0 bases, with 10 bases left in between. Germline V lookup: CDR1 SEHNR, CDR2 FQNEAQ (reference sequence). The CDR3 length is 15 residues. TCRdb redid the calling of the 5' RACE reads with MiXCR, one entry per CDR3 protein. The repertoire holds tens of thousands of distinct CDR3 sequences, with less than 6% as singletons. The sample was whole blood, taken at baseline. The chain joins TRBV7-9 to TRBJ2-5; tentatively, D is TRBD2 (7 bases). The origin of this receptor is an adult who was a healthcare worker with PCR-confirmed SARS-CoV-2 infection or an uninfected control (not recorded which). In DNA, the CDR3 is TGTGCCAGCAGCTTACGGGGGGCTTACCAAGAGACCCAGTACTTC. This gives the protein CASSLRGAYQETQYF.